These 5 T cell receptor beta chains share one sample of origin, sequenced in a study of graft-versus-host responses after intestinal transplantation. TCRdb's table, derived via immunoSEQ multiplex PCR, lists solely in-frame clones and lacks some. The profile shows just over 70,000 clones, approximately 80% of them singletons. These receptors lack a known antigen. The sequenced sample was unstimulated CD4+ T cells sorted from spleen or lymph node cells, obtained before transplant. These receptors originate from a human donor who was the organ donor for an intestinal transplant.

The V and J genes are TRBV6-1 and TRBJ2-3, with D maybe TRBD1 (5 bases). This CDR3 is built from 17 residues. CDR1 and CDR2 from the germline V gene are MNHNS and SASEGT. V lost 0 bases and J lost 0, with 13 bases in between. CDR3 sequence reads: CASSEARGWLSTDTQYF. In nucleotides, the CDR3 is TGTGCCAGCAGTGAAGCAAGGGGATGGTTGAGCACAGATACGCAGTATTTT.

This clone was recorded once. V and J are TRBV4-2 and TRBJ2-1; 12 positions match TRBD1. Germline V gives CDR1 LGHNA, CDR2 YNFKEQ. V gave up 3 bases and J gave up 0 bases; unmatched junction bases: 6. The CDR3 is 18 residues long. The CDR3 spells CASSQGQGATSSYNEQFF. CDR3 coding DNA: TGTGCCAGCAGCCAGGGACAGGGGGCGACGAGCTCCTACAATGAGCAGTTCTTC.

V usage is TRBV6-6 and J usage is TRBJ1-1; 7 nucleotides match TRBD1. The CDR3 runs 15 residues. V lost 6 bases, J lost 0 bases, and 7 bases stayed unmatched. Germline V CDR1 and CDR2: MNHNY, SVGAGI (reference sequence). CDR3 DNA: TGTGCCAGCAGGAGGAGACAGGGCATGAACACTGAAGCTTTCTTT. It is translated as CASRRRQGMNTEAFF.

V gene TRBV28 combines with J gene TRBJ2-7; 8 bases align to TRBD1. The germline CDR1 and CDR2 sequences are MDHEN and SYDVKM. The CDR3 length is 15 residues. Unmatched junction bases numbered 13, after V lost 6 bases and J lost 6 bases. CDR3: CASSPGGQGAGEQYV. The CDR3 bases are TGTGCCAGCAGCCCCGGAGGGCAGGGGGCAGGCGAGCAGTACGTC.

The chain employs TRBV4-1 and TRBJ2-2; a possible D gene is TRBD1 (5 bases). The CDR3 is 18 residues long. V was clipped by 4 bases and J by 3 bases, with 21 bases between them. Germline CDR1 MGHRA, CDR2 YSYEKL. The CDR3 sequence is CASSRPPVGKGDTGELFF. The CDR3 DNA is TGCGCCAGCAGCCGACCCCCCGTGGGCAAAGGGGACACCGGGGAGCTGTTTTTT.